This is a list of T cell receptor beta chains from one sample in a study of blood T cells in healthy people across ages. TCRdb reanalysed the 5' RACE reads using MiXCR and keeps one entry per CDR3 protein. Among some 690,000 distinct CDR3 sequences listed, about a fifth were seen once. The sequencing input was blood. All receptors come from a man in his sixties or seventies in good health. The conserved cysteine and the conserved F or W are not part of the CDR3 here. The order of the fields is V gene, D gene, CDR3 protein. The D gene is left open where the match is weak.

V gene: TRBV4-2
D gene: NA
CDR3 protein: ASSQPLLTDSYGYT

V gene: TRBV20-1
D gene: NA
CDR3 protein: SAPVRPSSYNEQF

V gene: TRBV13
D gene: NA
CDR3 protein: ASSLEGLLSGDTQY

V gene: TRBV6-5
D gene: TRBD2
CDR3 protein: ASSYLLAGGTDTQY

V gene: TRBV7-9
D gene: NA
CDR3 protein: ASTRLDRRAEAF

V gene: TRBV7-6
D gene: TRBD2
CDR3 protein: ASILVAGITGELF

V gene: TRBV11-3
D gene: NA
CDR3 protein: ASSSLRVTGNEQF

V gene: TRBV28
D gene: NA
CDR3 protein: ASSLTLSGANVLT

V gene: TRBV12-3/TRBV12-4
D gene: TRBD1
CDR3 protein: ASSKGARGTGELF

V gene: TRBV5-1
D gene: NA
CDR3 protein: ASSFTSRAGQETQY

V gene: TRBV7-8
D gene: TRBD2
CDR3 protein: ASSPRTSGAHYEQY

V gene: TRBV7-9
D gene: TRBD2
CDR3 protein: ASSLGLAGPTYEQY

V gene: TRBV5-1
D gene: NA
CDR3 protein: ASSPQVYQETQY

V gene: TRBV6-6
D gene: TRBD2
CDR3 protein: ASFGTSGIGEQF

V gene: TRBV12-3/TRBV12-4
D gene: NA
CDR3 protein: ASSFRRDPTQY

V gene: TRBV29-1
D gene: TRBD1
CDR3 protein: SVVGQGQETQY

V gene: TRBV7-7
D gene: NA
CDR3 protein: ASSFPPQGPAKNIQY

V gene: TRBV11-2
D gene: NA
CDR3 protein: ASSLDLVSSGANVLT

V gene: TRBV2
D gene: TRBD2
CDR3 protein: ASSFGLAMSSYEQY

V gene: TRBV20-1
D gene: NA
CDR3 protein: SARNRIGNQPQH

V gene: TRBV12-3/TRBV12-4
D gene: NA
CDR3 protein: ASSPGPEGQY

V gene: TRBV20-1
D gene: TRBD1
CDR3 protein: SARAVTGARTEAF

V gene: TRBV7-9
D gene: NA
CDR3 protein: ASSPRIHGAQPEAF

V gene: TRBV30
D gene: TRBD1
CDR3 protein: AWRIDRESPLH

V gene: TRBV5-1
D gene: NA
CDR3 protein: ASSTPLGRGPYNEQF

V gene: TRBV5-1
D gene: NA
CDR3 protein: ASSLGGHFQKSSYNSPLH

V gene: TRBV9
D gene: NA
CDR3 protein: ASSVSNEQF

V gene: TRBV30
D gene: NA
CDR3 protein: AWSLGGYGGYT

V gene: TRBV9
D gene: NA
CDR3 protein: ASSVVYTGELF

V gene: TRBV7-6
D gene: TRBD2
CDR3 protein: ASSFGLAGASTDTQY

V gene: TRBV10-2
D gene: TRBD1
CDR3 protein: ASRDSGTAGNTIY

V gene: TRBV20-1
D gene: TRBD1
CDR3 protein: SARGGQGSTDTQY

V gene: TRBV20-1
D gene: NA
CDR3 protein: SAASHGGFYEQY

V gene: TRBV29-1
D gene: NA
CDR3 protein: SVAMVQNTGELF

V gene: TRBV24-1
D gene: TRBD2
CDR3 protein: ATSDTRWTSGDEQF

V gene: TRBV12-3/TRBV12-4
D gene: NA
CDR3 protein: ASRPGRNNEKLF

V gene: TRBV4-1
D gene: NA
CDR3 protein: ASSQEGFGEDYGYT

V gene: TRBV20-1
D gene: TRBD1
CDR3 protein: SALPPYGTGRHEQY

V gene: TRBV20-1
D gene: NA
CDR3 protein: SASGGVDTGELF

V gene: TRBV29-1
D gene: TRBD1
CDR3 protein: SVDSGTEFDEQF

V gene: TRBV18
D gene: NA
CDR3 protein: ASSPTDDEQF

V gene: TRBV20-1
D gene: NA
CDR3 protein: SASSPRKGENGYT

V gene: TRBV20-1
D gene: NA
CDR3 protein: SASVGSNYGYT

V gene: TRBV29-1
D gene: NA
CDR3 protein: SVGKATNEKLF

V gene: TRBV4-3
D gene: TRBD1
CDR3 protein: ASGQELDRDGVQPQH

V gene: TRBV10-3
D gene: TRBD2
CDR3 protein: AISESWASGSSTGELF

V gene: TRBV20-1
D gene: NA
CDR3 protein: SARSATLTDTQY

V gene: TRBV25-1
D gene: NA
CDR3 protein: ASSDRLGGY

V gene: TRBV5-1
D gene: TRBD1
CDR3 protein: ASSLNTGGAAGNTIY

V gene: TRBV18
D gene: NA
CDR3 protein: ASSPRGGEGTEAF

V gene: TRBV6-6
D gene: TRBD1
CDR3 protein: ASATGALNYGYT

V gene: TRBV7-2
D gene: TRBD1
CDR3 protein: ASSLRTGGAGNEQF

V gene: TRBV20-1
D gene: NA
CDR3 protein: SATGPNTEAF

V gene: TRBV4-3
D gene: TRBD2
CDR3 protein: ASSQDPTASGRNEQF

V gene: TRBV7-9
D gene: NA
CDR3 protein: ASSLTGVLRNEQF

V gene: TRBV9
D gene: NA
CDR3 protein: ASSVGASEAYNEQF

V gene: TRBV11-2
D gene: NA
CDR3 protein: ASSLGQEGELF

V gene: TRBV4-1
D gene: TRBD1
CDR3 protein: ASSQDFPPGGYTGELF

V gene: TRBV29-1
D gene: NA
CDR3 protein: SVDRVSYGYT

V gene: TRBV12-3/TRBV12-4
D gene: TRBD1
CDR3 protein: ANTQGVLETQY